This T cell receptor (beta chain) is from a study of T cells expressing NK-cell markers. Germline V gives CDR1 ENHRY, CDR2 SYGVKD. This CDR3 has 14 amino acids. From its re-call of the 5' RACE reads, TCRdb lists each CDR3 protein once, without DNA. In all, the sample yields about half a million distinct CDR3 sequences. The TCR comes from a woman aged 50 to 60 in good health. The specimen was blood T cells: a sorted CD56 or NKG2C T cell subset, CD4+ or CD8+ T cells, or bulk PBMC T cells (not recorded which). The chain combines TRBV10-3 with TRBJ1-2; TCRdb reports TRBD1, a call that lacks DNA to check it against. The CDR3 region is CAISVDRGSDGYTF.